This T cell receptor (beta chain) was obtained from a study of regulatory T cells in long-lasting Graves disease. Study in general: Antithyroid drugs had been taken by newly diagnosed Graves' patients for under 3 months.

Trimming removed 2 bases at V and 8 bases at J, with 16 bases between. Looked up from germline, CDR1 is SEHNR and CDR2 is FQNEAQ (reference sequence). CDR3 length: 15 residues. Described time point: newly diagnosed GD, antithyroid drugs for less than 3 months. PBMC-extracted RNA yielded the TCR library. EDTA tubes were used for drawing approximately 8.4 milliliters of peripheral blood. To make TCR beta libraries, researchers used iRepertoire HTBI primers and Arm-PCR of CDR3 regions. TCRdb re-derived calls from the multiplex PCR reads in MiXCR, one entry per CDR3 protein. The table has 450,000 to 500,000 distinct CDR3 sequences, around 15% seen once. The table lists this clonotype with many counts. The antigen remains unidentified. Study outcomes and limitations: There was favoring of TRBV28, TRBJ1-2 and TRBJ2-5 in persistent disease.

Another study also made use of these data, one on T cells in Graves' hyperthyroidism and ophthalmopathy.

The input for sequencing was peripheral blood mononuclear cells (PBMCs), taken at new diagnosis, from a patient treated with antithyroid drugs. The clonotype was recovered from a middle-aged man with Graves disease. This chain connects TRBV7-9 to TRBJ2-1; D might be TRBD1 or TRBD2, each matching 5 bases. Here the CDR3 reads CASSLREQVVDEQFF. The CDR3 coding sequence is TGTGCCAGCAGCTTACGGGAACAGGTGGTCGATGAGCAGTTCTTC.